The present T cell receptor (beta chain) was sequenced within a study of cytomegalovirus exposure and HLA in healthy donors. As for the study in general: Some 80 million unique TCR sequences came from HLA-typed donors in an early release.

To note about this clone: What it binds is not known.

Study findings and constraints: TCR beta chain V- and J-gene trimming was linked, in a later analysis, to a missense variant in DCLRE1C.

It was with 60 Vbeta and 13 Jbeta primers that the PCR ran. Some clones are missing from TCRdb's copy, which holds only in-frame ones; the method was immunoSEQ multiplex PCR. This table holds approximately 150,000 clones, 70% to 85% found once. Germline loops: CDR1 MDHEN, CDR2 SYDVKM. The CDR3 runs 14 residues. The V end was cut by 2 bases, the J end by 3 bases, with 8 bases between. Sequencing input: PBMCs. This sequence joins TRBV28 and TRBJ1-5; D is unclear. This TCR was sampled from a man in his forties in good health and CMV-seronegative. The CDR3 DNA follows: TGTGCCAGCAGTTTACCGCAGTTCAATCAGCCCCAGCATTTT. It is translated as CASSLPQFNQPQHF.